The present T cell receptor (beta chain) was sequenced within a study of blood T cells in healthy people across ages. Study-wide findings and caveats: Changes in expanded clonotypes were possibly confounded, as the CMV status of donors was unknown.

Of note for this clonotype: Its antigen is unknown.

Then a second PCR, running roughly 6 to 11 cycles, was carried out with a sample-barcoded 5' primer and a J-beta primer mix. TCRdb ran MiXCR on the 5' RACE reads and lists one entry per CDR3 protein. The sample has under 2,000,000 distinct CDR3 sequences; about 50% are singletons. Collection of around 10 milliliters of peripheral blood was performed for each donor. Sequencing was carried out using blood. The origin of this receptor is a woman aged 40 to 50 in good health.

The CDR3 sequence: CSARAIRQTQETQYF. In DNA, the CDR3 is TGCAGTGCTAGAGCTATCCGACAGACCCAAGAGACCCAGTACTTC. The chain links TRBV20-1 to TRBJ2-5, with a weak D call TRBD1 (5 bases). V lost 1 base to trimming and J lost 1 base, with 13 bases between them. From germline, CDR1 is DFQATT and CDR2 SNEGSKA (reference sequence). CDR3 length: 15 amino acids.